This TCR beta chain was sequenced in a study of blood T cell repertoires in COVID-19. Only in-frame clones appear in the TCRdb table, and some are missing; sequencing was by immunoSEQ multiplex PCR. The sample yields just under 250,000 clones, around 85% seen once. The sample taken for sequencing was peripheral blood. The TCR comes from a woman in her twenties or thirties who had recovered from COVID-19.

The CDR3 nucleotides read TGTGCCAGCAGTAGACAGGGAGGTGAAAAACTGTTTTTT. As protein: CASSRQGGEKLFF. V usage is TRBV6-4 and J usage is TRBJ1-4, with TRBD1 matching over 7 bases. The CDR3 covers 13 residues. V was pared by 5 bases and J by 7 bases, with 4 bases of the junction left unmatched. Germline V CDR1 and CDR2: MRHNA, SNTAGT.